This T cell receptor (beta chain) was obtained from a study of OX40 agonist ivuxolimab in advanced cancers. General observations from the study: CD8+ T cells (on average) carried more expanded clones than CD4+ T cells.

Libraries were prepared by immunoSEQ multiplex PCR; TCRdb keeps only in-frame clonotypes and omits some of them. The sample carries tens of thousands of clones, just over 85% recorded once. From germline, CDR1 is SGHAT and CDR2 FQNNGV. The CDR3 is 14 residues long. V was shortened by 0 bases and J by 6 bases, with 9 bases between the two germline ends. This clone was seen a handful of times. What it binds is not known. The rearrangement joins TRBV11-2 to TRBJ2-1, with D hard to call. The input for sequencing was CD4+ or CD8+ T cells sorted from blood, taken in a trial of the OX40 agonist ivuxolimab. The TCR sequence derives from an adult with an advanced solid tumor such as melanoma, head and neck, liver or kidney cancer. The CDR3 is CASSLDTFSNEQFF. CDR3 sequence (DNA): TGTGCCAGCAGCTTAGATACCTTCTCCAATGAGCAGTTCTTC.